Following are 7 T cell receptor beta chains from one sample sequenced in a study of T cell responses to AZD1222 COVID-19 vaccine. Measured with immunoSEQ multiplex PCR; TCRdb has only the in-frame clones, and not every one. Here the sample spans nearly 110,000 clones, around nine tenths being singletons. This material consisted of peripheral blood, taken on day 0 of AZD1222 vaccination. The origin of the receptors is an adult in good health.

The rearrangement uses TRBV20-1 and TRBJ2-1; 8 nucleotides align to TRBD2. Germline values: CDR1 DFQATT, CDR2 SNEGSKA (reference sequence). J was trimmed by 3 bases and V by 3 bases; bases with no gene match: 7. This CDR3 has 15 residues. CDR3 region: CSASLGLAGYNEQFF. The CDR3 coding sequence is TGCAGTGCTAGTTTGGGTCTAGCGGGCTACAATGAGCAGTTCTTC.

The V and J genes are TRBV3-1 (or the pseudogene TRBV3-2) and TRBJ1-6; D is undetermined. Trimming took 5 bases from V and 10 from J, leaving 15 bases between them. The CDR3 sequence is 14 residues long. Germline V gene lookup returns CDR1 LGHDT and CDR2 YNNKEL (reference sequence). Here the CDR3 reads CASSEVNRRSPLHF. CDR3 sequence (DNA): TGTGCCAGCAGCGAAGTTAATAGGAGGTCACCCCTCCACTTT.

CDR3 coding DNA: TGTGCCAGCAGCCAGGCCGGGACTAGAATCTATGAGCAGTTCTTC. Its translation: CASSQAGTRIYEQFF. This rearrangement joins TRBV3-1 (or the pseudogene TRBV3-2) to TRBJ2-1; 8 positions agree with TRBD2. The ends lost 3 bases at V and 8 bases at J; junction bases unmatched: 9. The length of the CDR3 is 15 residues. Germline-derived CDR1 and CDR2 are LGHDT and YNNKEL (reference sequence).

Details on this clone: At the DNA level, this CDR3 is encoded by other sequences in the same sample as well. The chain joins TRBV19 to TRBJ2-2, with D possibly matching TRBD1 (5 bases). Trimming removed 2 bases from V and 8 bases from J, with 15 bases in between. This CDR3 region has 15 residues. Per the germline V gene, CDR1 is LNHDA and CDR2 is SQIVND (reference sequence). CDR3 loop: CASSISAGIPGELFF. The CDR3 DNA reads TGTGCCAGTAGTATATCGGCAGGGATCCCTGGGGAGCTGTTTTTT.

This chain links TRBV28 with TRBJ2-7; TRBD1 matches 8 bases. Germline V gene lookup returns CDR1 MDHEN and CDR2 SYDVKM. This CDR3 has 14 residues. The V gene end was trimmed by 10 bases and the J gene end by 2 bases; junction bases not matched to a gene: 10. The DNA for the CDR3 is TGTGCCACCGGACTACAGGGGGGAGCCTACGAGCAGTACTTC. It yields the protein CATGLQGGAYEQYF.

This chain connects TRBV6-4 to TRBJ2-7, with 7 bases fitting TRBD1. Germline CDR1 and CDR2: MRHNA and SNTAGT. The junction had 15 bases not matched to a gene; V was cut back by 10 bases and J by 3 bases. CDR3 length: 15 amino acids. The CDR3 coding sequence is TGTGCCATCGGCCGGGACAGACGTCCCTACTACGAGCAGTACTTC. Protein: CAIGRDRRPYYEQYF.

V and J are TRBV19 and TRBJ1-5, with 7 bases identical to TRBD1. The CDR3 consists of 14 residues. Per the germline V gene, CDR1 is LNHDA and CDR2 is SQIVND (reference sequence). Unmatched junction bases numbered 3, after V lost 3 bases and J lost 4 bases. As DNA, the CDR3 is TGTGCCAGTAGTATTGAACAGGGGAATCAGCCCCAGCATTTT. It encodes CASSIEQGNQPQHF.